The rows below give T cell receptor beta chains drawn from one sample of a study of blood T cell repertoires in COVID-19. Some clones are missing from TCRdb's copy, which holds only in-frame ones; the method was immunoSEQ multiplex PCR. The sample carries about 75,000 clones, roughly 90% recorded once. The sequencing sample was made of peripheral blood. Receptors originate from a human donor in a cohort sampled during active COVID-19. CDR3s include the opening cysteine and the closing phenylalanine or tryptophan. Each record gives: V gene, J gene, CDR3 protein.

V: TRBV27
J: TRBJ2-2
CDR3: CASSLKDVGGGARTGELFF

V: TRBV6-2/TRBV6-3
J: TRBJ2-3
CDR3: CASSTMGGVLSSDTQYF

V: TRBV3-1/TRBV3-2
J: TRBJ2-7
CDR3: CASSLRTGAIEYEQYF

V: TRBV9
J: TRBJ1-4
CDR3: CASRENRAGVIDEKLFF

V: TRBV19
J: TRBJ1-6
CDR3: CASSTRQGSSSPLHF

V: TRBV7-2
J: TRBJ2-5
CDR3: CASSPLRETQYF

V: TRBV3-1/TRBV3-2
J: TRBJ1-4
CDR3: CASSPTGQEKLFF

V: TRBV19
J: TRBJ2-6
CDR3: CASTQTGGWSGANVLTF

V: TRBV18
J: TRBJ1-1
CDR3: CASSMGQGVTEAFF

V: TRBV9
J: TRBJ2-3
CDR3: CASSPDRRVTDTQYF

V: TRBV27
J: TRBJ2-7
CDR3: CASSARQGVAYEQYF

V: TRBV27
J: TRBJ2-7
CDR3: CASSLSGQAPSYEQYF

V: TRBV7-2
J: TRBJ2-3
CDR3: CASRPPGQYTDTQYF

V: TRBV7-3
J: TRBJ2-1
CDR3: CASSPYRGREQFF

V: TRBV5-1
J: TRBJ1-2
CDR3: CASSTTGVDGYTF

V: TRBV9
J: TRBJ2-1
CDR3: CASSPLGGNSYNEQFF